This entry describes one T cell receptor beta chain. V lost 4 bases to trimming and J lost 7 bases, with 11 bases between them. The CDR3 loop spans 13 amino acids. Per the germline V gene, CDR1 is MRHNA and CDR2 is SNTAGT. Profiled with immunoSEQ multiplex PCR; TCRdb holds only in-frame clones, not every one. Among more than 100,000 clones, nearly 95% were seen once, and the ten largest hold 5% to 6.5%. This sample stems from a study of T cell responses to AZD1222 COVID-19 vaccine. This receptor was taken from an adult in good health. V gene TRBV6-4 combines with J gene TRBJ2-4; D not certain. The sequencing used peripheral blood, collected on day 0 of AZD1222 vaccination. CDR3 loop: CASSVGVGNIQYF. DNA for the CDR3: TGTGCCAGCAGTGTTGGGGTCGGGAACATTCAGTACTTC.